Included here is one T cell receptor (beta chain) sequence, with context. These data belong to a study of T cell responses to AZD1222 COVID-19 vaccine. The CDR3 is made up of 14 amino acids. With 0 bases removed from V and 3 bases from J, the gap between germline ends came to 9 bases. Germline CDR1 MGHRA, CDR2 YSYEKL. The assay was immunoSEQ multiplex PCR, and TCRdb's table has in-frame clones only and misses some. The sample has some 140,000 clones; 92% are singletons. Material: peripheral blood, obtained on day 0 of AZD1222 vaccination. The chain couples TRBV4-1 to TRBJ2-7; D is ambiguous. The clonotype originates from an adult in good health. CDR3 amino acids: CASSQDISIYEQYF. CDR3 DNA sequence: TGCGCCAGCAGCCAAGACATATCTATCTACGAGCAGTACTTC.